The sequence of this T cell receptor (beta chain) was determined in a study of cytomegalovirus exposure and HLA in healthy donors (dated by TCRdb to about 2017). A note on the overall study: According to an earlier analysis of 550 to 750 of the donors, about 179 million T cells yielded roughly 100 million unique TCR beta sequences and 250 to 350 Gb of sequence data. Approximately 310 gigabases of sequencing data and approximately 84 million unique TCR sequences were included in an early release covering several hundred HLA-typed donors. Among the roughly 380 genotyped donors, approximately 77% belonged to the genetic ancestry cluster associated with self-reported Caucasian donors. The study was designed to test whether signatures of past pathogen exposure could be identified by cataloging public T cell receptors. The T cell repertoires of 666 subjects were profiled by immunosequencing and related to cytomegalovirus serostatus. Along with the 666-subject first cohort, a separate validation cohort of around 110 different subjects was used. To predict cytomegalovirus infection status, the study brought together high-throughput TCR immunosequencing, statistical association of individual TCRs with disease status, and machine learning. A later analysis re-examined previously published TCR beta repertoires from over 500 donors and added high-resolution HLA genotyping to investigate patterns of TCR occurrence. The later analysis used no new phenotypic data to find candidate immune exposures, relying instead on TCR beta sequences and their occurrence across donors. In an earlier analysis of roughly 540 of the donors, high-throughput TCR beta sequencing was used to judge whether each TCR beta V gene segment behaved as functional or pseudogenic. Donor age, sex, ethnicity and CMV serostatus were collected together with the repertoire data. A later genetic analysis took genome-wide SNP genotypes for about 55% of the 666 donors and used that subset as a discovery cohort. All discovery cohort repertoires had been generated on a single sequencing platform. HLA typing covered class I and class II loci at four-digit resolution. The number of donors typed differed by locus, with 629-630 for A, B, C, DRB1 and DQB1, roughly 520 for DQA1, over 600 for DPA1, and 450 to 480 for DPB1. Roughly 5 DR-DQ haplotypes were handled as single units for association and clustering, since linkage in the cohort was strong. Among approximately 370 genotyped donors of the cohort, an average of approximately 220,000 unique TCR beta nucleotide sequences was sequenced per donor, of which roughly 17% were non-productive.

A note on this clone: Its antigen is not yet known. The input lacks base qualities; no much larger clone sits a single base away.

Findings and caveats that apply to the study as a whole: A later analysis found that most CMV-associated TCR beta chains appeared HLA-restricted, with HLA associations seemingly driven largely by CMV exposure. Correlated functional status among segregating V segments might be attributable to linkage disequilibrium, but an unknown experimental factor could not be ruled out. The only immune exposure information available for the cohort was CMV serostatus. Because counts were too low, about 18 rarely observed V segments, including chromosome 9 orphons, were excluded from the earlier analysis of several hundred of the donors. Most TCR sequences were observed very rarely across donors, whereas some public TCRs were present in many individuals. According to a later analysis, parvovirus B19, influenza, CMV and Epstein-Barr virus appeared linked to several top co-occurrence clusters. Because the 87-base-pair reads could not distinguish some IMGT-functional V segments, including TRBV6-2 and TRBV6-3, those segments were excluded. In an earlier analysis of fewer than 750 of the donors, most TCR beta V segments were observed in productive rearrangements about 87% or about 30% of the time, broadly matching IMGT annotations. Compared with equally common non-associated chains, HLA-associated TCR beta chains in a later analysis were more clonally expanded and had lower generation probabilities. A further reported finding was that TCR beta sequences accurately predicted the HLA-A and HLA-B alleles for most subjects in the first cohort. The presence/absence analyses assumed that sequencing depth was roughly uniform across donors, and that assumption may not be true. V-gene and J-gene trimming of TCR beta chains was associated with a missense DCLRE1C variant in a later genetic analysis, and the association was replicated in an independent cohort. The study listed 164 TCR beta chains as associated with cytomegalovirus. The authors suggested that the approach could potentially be generalized to other disease states and immunological phenotypes. A cluster of highly shared sequence variants was judged likely to represent a technical artifact of the sequencing pipeline. In a later analysis, TCR association rates were found to vary across HLA loci, with the most associated TCRs seen for DRB1 alleles and the fewest for HLA-C alleles. A few of the identified cytomegalovirus-associated TCR beta chains were confirmed in vitro to be specific for cytomegalovirus antigens. Because HLA typing was unavailable for some donors at each locus, only the typed subset was used in association tests. When HLA alleles, especially DR and DQ, strongly co-occurred, attributing TCR associations to individual alleles was difficult. In a later analysis, 16,951 TCR beta sequences were associated with specific HLA alleles at a false discovery rate of 0.05. Cytomegalovirus status was reported to be diagnosed by the classifier with high specificity and sensitivity in both the original and validation cohorts. Compared with the 666-donor mean, donors in an Asian-associated ancestry cluster had fewer N-insertions in productive TCRs, according to a later genetic analysis. The cohort was sequenced for TCR beta chains only, and without alpha or paired-chain data the features that could be detected were limited.

The CDR3 spans 15 residues, from the cysteine through the phenylalanine. Left in the record is the CDR3 DNA by itself, 45 bases read in frame from the first base. The germline V end is reduced by 4 bases and the J end by 3 bases; junction bases left unmatched: 5. CDR1 and CDR2, per the germline V gene (reference sequence), are LNHNV and YYDKDF. In total, roughly 670 healthy bone marrow donors made up the cohort. All cohort members were sampled while nominally healthy, although unrecorded immune exposures were likely present. The donor tested CMV seropositive, placing the donor among the 289 seropositive members of the cohort. Every donor gave a peripheral blood sample, and the peripheral blood mononuclear cells from that sample were used for TCR beta sequencing. Genomic DNA was extracted from the blood cell samples with the Qiagen DNeasy Blood Extraction Kit. The library was made by the immunoSEQ multiplex PCR assay. For the multiplex PCR, a mixture combining 60 forward primers for TCR Vbeta segments and 13 reverse primers for TCR Jbeta segments was used. The CDR3 region of rearranged TCR beta genes was amplified from genomic DNA by a multiplex PCR assay. On the Illumina HiSeq System, the amplified TCR beta libraries were sequenced as 87-base-pair reads. The paper's processing steps were these. Across the 500 to 700 repertoires, a later analysis counted 75 million to 90 million unique TCR beta chains, approximately 12 million of which were shared by at least two donors. A nearest-neighbor algorithm error-corrected the raw reads and collapsed the reads into unique sequences, merging closely related sequences to remove PCR and sequencing errors. V, D and J gene segments were assigned by aligning CDR3 sequences to IMGT reference sequences. Each retained sequence needed at least a six-nucleotide match to both a V gene segment and a J gene segment. A rearrangement counted as productive if the CDR3 had no stop codons and remained in frame with V and J, and every other rearrangement counted as non-productive. CDR3 was defined according to IMGT convention as the region running from the second conserved V-encoded cysteine to the conserved J-encoded phenylalanine. In an earlier analysis of just under 600 of the donors, sequences lacking an unambiguous match to a single V gene segment were excluded. An earlier analysis of some 610 of the donors called V segments functional above 56.7% productive rearrangements and segregating when the between-donor standard deviation exceeded 5%. A statistical classification framework was built for diagnosing cytomegalovirus status from the catalog of TCR beta chain sequences. A later analysis assigned V and J genes by comparing TCR nucleotide sequences with IMGT/GENE-DB human TR gene sequences. Using the TCRdist pipeline, a later analysis assigned CDR3 sequences along with most-parsimonious VDJ recombination scenarios. In a later analysis, each TCR beta chain was defined by its CDR3 amino acid sequence together with its V-gene family, and reads lacking a unique V-gene family were excluded. To address suspected cross-contamination and a sequencing artifact, a later analysis removed under 600 highly shared, low-generation-probability nucleotide sequences. A later analysis calculated a clonal expansion index for each public chain from normalized within-repertoire ranks of inferred template counts. In a later analysis, generation probabilities were computed with a VDJ recombination model fitted to out-of-frame rearrangements, and the resulting probabilities were checked against IGoR. In a later analysis, TCR-TCR, TCR-HLA and TCR-CMV co-occurrence was scored with hypergeometric tests, and a repertoire-size bias correction was applied to TCR pairs. A later analysis estimated false discovery rates by permuting HLA or CMV assignments 20 times. In a later analysis, co-occurring TCRs were grouped using DBSCAN, with TCRdist sequence similarity added in when clustering inside HLA-allele-positive subsets. Repertoires with fewer than 30,000 or more than 120,000 public chains were left out of co-occurrence clustering, as were about 5 repertoires with anomalous nucleotide sharing. TCRdb limited this immuneACCESS table to in-frame rearrangements with V and J called. A share of clones is missing; checked studies link under half to unresolved V genes, and the rest is unexplained. The V and J calls and the clone size are those of that table, but D and trimming were determined from the DNA. For this sample there are roughly 150,000 clones; roughly 80% appear just once. Of the sample, approximately 6.1% is held by the ten largest clones.

The sequenced sample consisted of PBMCs. The clonotype was recovered from a man aged 30 to 39 in good health and CMV-seropositive. The sequence links TRBV15 to TRBJ2-2; TRBD1 lines up with 7 middle nucleotides. DNA sequence: TGTGCCACCAGCACAGGGGGAGTGGACACCGGGGAGCTGTTTTTT. The encoded protein is CATSTGGVDTGELFF.